What follows are 17 T cell receptor beta chains derived from one specimen sequenced in a study of control samples from healthy donors and cancer patients. The data were produced by immunoSEQ multiplex PCR, yet TCRdb's version contains in-frame clones alone and is incomplete. The sample lists approximately 70,000 clones; 85% to 90% were seen once. Source material: PBMCs. These receptors originate from a man aged 60-69 years with lung cancer.

The chain is built from TRBV18 and TRBJ1-3; no clear D. Looked up from germline, CDR1 is KGHSH and CDR2 is LQKENI. This CDR3 is built from 15 residues. The V end lost 0 bases, the J end lost 0 bases, and 6 bases lay between the germline ends. The CDR3 loop reads CASSPPRPSGNTIYF. Here the CDR3 DNA reads TGTGCCAGCTCACCACCGAGGCCCTCTGGAAACACCATATATTTT. The entire variable domain, with the rest obtained from reference TRBV18 and TRBJ1-3, is as follows: NAGVMQNPRHLVRRRGQEARLRCSPMKGHSHVYWYRQLPEEGLKFMVYLQKENIIDESGMPKERFSAEFPKEGPSILRIQQVVRGDSAAYFCASSPPRPSGNTIYFGEGSWLTVV.

The J gene is TRBJ2-5, the V gene TRBV12-3 or TRBV12-4; D unclear. This CDR3 contains 12 residues. V dropped 5 bases and J dropped 4 bases, with 8 bases sitting between them. The CDR3 coding sequence is TGTGCCAGCAGTCCGGTTAGAGAGACCCAGTACTTC. Its translation: CASSPVRETQYF.

The gene calls are TRBV23-1 and TRBJ2-2; D possibly uses TRBD1 or TRBD2 (5 bases each). TRBV23-1 is sorted into the ORF group, with uncertain function. V was clipped by 6 bases and J by 1 base, with 9 bases between them. This CDR3 contains 14 residues. The CDR3 coding sequence is TGCGCCAGCAGGGGACGGGTGAACACCGGGGAGCTGTTTTTT. Its protein product is CASRGRVNTGELFF.

The CDR3 sequence: CATSIGVLAYEQYF. CDR3 bases: TGTGCCACCAGCATTGGGGTTCTAGCCTACGAGCAGTACTTC. V gene TRBV15 combines with J gene TRBJ2-7; unclear D gene. The V gene lost 4 bases and the J gene lost 2 bases, with 12 bases spanning the gap. The CDR3 sequence is 14 residues long. Germline V gives CDR1 LNHNV, CDR2 YYDKDF (reference sequence).

The chain combines TRBV18 with TRBJ2-3; D gene ambiguous. The CDR3 is 14 amino acids. Germline loops: CDR1 KGHSH, CDR2 LQKENI. V shed 2 bases and J shed 5 bases, with 11 bases lying between them. CDR3 sequence reads: CASSPGPMEDTQYF. The CDR3 DNA follows: TGTGCCAGCTCACCAGGGCCTATGGAAGATACGCAGTATTTT.

The rearrangement joins TRBV5-8 to TRBJ2-7; TRBD1 matches at 10 bases. Germline trimming cut 4 bases from V and 4 bases from J; bases unmatched to any gene: 8. CDR1 SGHTS and CDR2 YDEGEE come from the germline V gene. This CDR3 is built from 15 residues. As DNA, the CDR3 is TGTGCCAGCAGCCCCCGGGGGACAGGGGCTTACGAGCAGTACGTC. Protein: CASSPRGTGAYEQYV.

This clone was counted a few times. The gene calls are TRBV6-5 and TRBJ1-4; 8 bases line up with TRBD1. From germline, CDR1 is MNHEY and CDR2 SVGAGI. CDR3 length equals 14 residues. With 7 bases clipped from V and 10 bases from J, the junction kept 11 bases outside the gene matches. The CDR3 region has the DNA TGTGCCAGCAAACCGACAGGGGAAGGAAGAAAACTGTTTTTT. It is translated as CASKPTGEGRKLFF.

A single count supports this clone. This sample includes further DNA sequences coding for the same CDR3. This sequence joins TRBV20-1 and TRBJ2-3; the D is unclear. V was cut by 3 bases and J by 4 bases, with 2 bases left in between. This CDR3 comprises 10 residues. Germline assignment: CDR1 DFQATT and CDR2 SNEGSKA (reference sequence). CDR3 protein: CSARADTQYF. CDR3 nucleotides: TGCAGTGCTAGGGCAGATACGCAGTATTTT.

The chain employs TRBV9 and TRBJ1-2, with 9 positions matching TRBD1. V shed 5 bases and J 4 bases; nucleotides not matched to a gene: 6. Germline-derived CDR1 and CDR2 are SGDLS and YYNGEE. The CDR3 runs 14 residues. The CDR3 loop reads CASRPQGASYGYTF. CDR3 nucleotides: TGTGCCAGCAGACCACAGGGGGCTAGCTATGGCTACACCTTC.

This rearrangement joins TRBV19 to TRBJ2-3, with 9 bases aligning to TRBD1. The CDR3 length is 14 residues. Per the germline V gene, CDR1 is LNHDA and CDR2 is SQIVND (reference sequence). Trimming cost V 1 base and J 7 bases; bases outside gene matches: 3. CDR3 loop: CASSIGQGGNTQYF. In DNA form, the CDR3 reads TGTGCCAGTAGTATAGGACAGGGGGGAAATACGCAGTATTTT.

The CDR3 loop reads CASGKNTGELFF. The CDR3 coding sequence is TGCGCCAGCGGGAAAAACACCGGGGAGCTGTTTTTT. V gene TRBV10-1 combines with J gene TRBJ2-2; D remains ambiguous. This CDR3 has 12 residues. Germline V lookup: CDR1 WNHNN, CDR2 SYGVQD (reference sequence). Trimming removed 8 bases at V and 2 bases at J, with 6 bases between.

This chain uses TRBV6-5 with TRBJ1-1; D is possibly TRBD1 (6 bases). There are 13 residues in the CDR3. Germline V gene data show CDR1 as MNHEY and CDR2 as SVGAGI. With 10 bases removed from V and 0 bases from J, the gap between germline ends came to 12 bases. CDR3 loop: CATEQGLNTEAFF. In DNA, the CDR3 is TGTGCCACTGAACAGGGATTGAACACTGAAGCTTTCTTT.

V and J are TRBV19 and TRBJ1-1; D is perhaps TRBD1 (6 bases). The CDR3 loop spans 14 amino acids. Germline assignment: CDR1 LNHDA and CDR2 SQIVND (reference sequence). The V end was cut by 4 bases, the J end by 0 bases, with 9 bases between. Written as DNA, the CDR3 is TGTGCCAGTAGTAGGGGGGGCATGAACACTGAAGCTTTCTTT. Protein sequence: CASSRGGMNTEAFF.

The chain carries TRBV9 and TRBJ1-2; D not certain. V lost 0 bases, J lost 13 bases, and 16 bases lay in between. In germline, CDR1 is SGDLS, CDR2 YYNGEE. There are 13 residues in the CDR3. CDR3 sequence: CASSVEPTTTSTF. CDR3 coding DNA: TGTGCCAGCAGCGTAGAGCCGACGACGACGAGCACCTTC.

The genes are TRBV2 and TRBJ2-1, with no clear D. Trimming left V 7 bases short and J 0 bases short, with 7 bases between. Germline loops: CDR1 SNHLY, CDR2 FYNNEI. The CDR3 contains 13 residues. The CDR3 DNA reads as TGTGCCAGCAAGGCGGTCTCCTACAATGAGCAGTTCTTC. Translation gives CASKAVSYNEQFF.

V and J are TRBV29-1 and TRBJ1-1; a possible D gene is TRBD1 (6 bases). Germline CDR1 and CDR2: SQVTM and ANQGSEA. Trimming removed 5 bases at V and 8 bases at J, with 12 bases between. The CDR3 contains 11 residues. CDR3 loop: CSVFRQVEAFF. Written as DNA, the CDR3 is TGCAGCGTTTTCCGACAGGTCGAAGCTTTCTTT.

The V and J genes are TRBV5-6 and TRBJ1-2, with 7 nucleotides matching TRBD1. This CDR3 is built from 14 residues. The germline CDR1 and CDR2 sequences are SGHDT and YYEEEE. V shed 7 bases, J shed 0 bases, and the junction held 6 bases outside the gene matches. This CDR3 reads CASYRGRTNYGYTF. CDR3 DNA: TGTGCCAGCTACAGGGGAAGGACTAACTATGGCTACACCTTC.